Below are 25 T cell receptor beta chains sequenced from a single sample in a study of blood T cell repertoires in COVID-19. This table comes from immunoSEQ multiplex PCR, and its TCRdb copy is limited to in-frame clones, with some not included. The table lists 80,000 or so clones, 90% of them singletons. The sequenced sample consisted of peripheral blood. The receptors stem from a woman aged 45-65 years in a cohort sampled during active COVID-19.

This chain connects TRBV28 to TRBJ1-1, with D maybe TRBD1 (5 bases). The CDR3 loop spans 16 amino acids. The germline V gene has CDR1 MDHEN and CDR2 SYDVKM. Trimming cost V 3 bases and J 1 base, with 15 bases left between them. CDR3 in amino acids: CASSLPPGRANTEAFF. The CDR3, as DNA: TGTGCCAGCAGTTTGCCTCCGGGCAGGGCGAACACTGAAGCTTTCTTT.

The chain carries TRBV7-9 and TRBJ2-5; 8 bases map to TRBD2. The CDR3 length is 15 residues. Unmatched junction bases numbered 2, after V lost 0 bases and J lost 2 bases. Germline lookup yields CDR1 SEHNR and CDR2 FQNEAQ (reference sequence). The CDR3 DNA follows: TGTGCCAGCAGCTTAGCTAGCGGGGCACAAGAGACCCAGTACTTC. Residues: CASSLASGAQETQYF.

The V and J genes are TRBV30 and TRBJ2-7; D is perhaps TRBD2 (5 bases). The CDR3 runs to 14 residues. The germline V and J ends were trimmed by 4 bases and 1 base, with 14 bases remaining between them. CDR1 and CDR2 (germline): GTSNPN, SVGIG (reference sequence). The CDR3 nucleotides read TGTGCCTGGACAAGAGGGTTTGATTCCTACGAGCAGTACTTC. It specifies CAWTRGFDSYEQYF.

This chain joins TRBV28 and TRBJ2-3; D not certain. Germline V CDR1 and CDR2: MDHEN, SYDVKM. The V end was cut by 8 bases, the J end by 0 bases, with 9 bases between. The CDR3 covers 13 residues. CDR3 protein: CASGSPSTDTQYF. As DNA, the CDR3 is TGTGCCAGCGGCTCCCCCAGCACAGATACGCAGTATTTT.

The V and J genes are TRBV21-1 and TRBJ2-7; the table's TRBD2 call for D was not verified on the DNA. TRBV21-1 is assigned pseudogene status. This CDR3 is built from 17 residues. CDR3 loop: CASSKWGRGLVLVEQYF. CDR3 nucleotides: TGTGCCAGCAGCAAATGGGGGCGGGGACTAGTTCTAGTCGAGCAGTACTTC.

The chain carries TRBV7-9 and TRBJ2-3; D gene ambiguous. V was shortened by 1 base and J by 7 bases, with 6 bases between the two germline ends. Looked up from germline, CDR1 is SEHNR and CDR2 is FQNEAQ (reference sequence). There are 12 residues in the CDR3. The CDR3 loop is CASSLVENTQYF. The CDR3 bases are TGTGCCAGCAGCTTAGTGGAGAATACGCAGTATTTT. Variable domain in full (rest from reference TRBV7-9 and TRBJ2-3): DTGVSQNPRHKITKRGQNVTFRCDPISEHNRLYWYRQTLGQGPEFLTYFQNEAQLEKSRLLSDRFSAERPKGSFSTLEIQRTEQGDSAMYLCASSLVENTQYFGPGTRLTVL.

The chain links TRBV28 to TRBJ2-3, with TRBD2 identical over 8 bases. The germline CDR1 and CDR2 sequences are MDHEN and SYDVKM. The CDR3 covers 14 residues. V lost 7 bases to trimming and J lost 3 bases; unmatched junction nucleotides: 6. CDR3 in amino acids: CASTDAGGTDTQYF. The DNA of the CDR3 is TGTGCCAGCACCGATGCGGGGGGTACAGATACGCAGTATTTT.

The V and J genes are TRBV6-5 and TRBJ1-2; 7 bases are a match to TRBD1. There are 13 residues in the CDR3. The germline V gene has CDR1 MNHEY and CDR2 SVGAGI. The V gene end was trimmed by 5 bases and the J gene end by 4 bases; junction bases not matched to a gene: 4. The DNA for the CDR3 is TGTGCCAGCAGTACGACAGGGCTCTATGGCTACACCTTC. Amino acids: CASSTTGLYGYTF.

The rearrangement joins TRBV3-1 (or the pseudogene TRBV3-2) to TRBJ1-2; D is possibly TRBD1 (6 bases). This CDR3 spans 14 amino acids. Trimming left V 5 bases short and J 3 bases short, with 13 bases between. The germline V gene encodes CDR1 LGHDT and CDR2 YNNKEL (reference sequence). The CDR3 coding sequence is TGTGCCAGCAGCGCTCCGGGACATTACTATGGCTACACCTTC. Protein product: CASSAPGHYYGYTF.

The chain links TRBV7-3 to TRBJ2-1, with 14 bases matching TRBD2. The CDR3 sequence is 15 residues long. Germline V gives CDR1 SGHTA, CDR2 FQGTGA. Trimming at V came to 5 bases and at J to 12 bases, leaving 9 bases not matched to a gene. The CDR3 region has the DNA TGTGCCAGCAGCCTAGGGACTAGCGGGAGTGTTAGGCAGTTCTTC. Its translation is CASSLGTSGSVRQFF.

The gene calls are TRBV7-6 and TRBJ2-5, with D maybe TRBD2 (5 bases). The CDR3 extends over 13 amino acids. Trimming removed 6 bases from V and 1 base from J, with 9 bases in between. The germline CDR1 and CDR2 sequences are SGHVS and FNYEAQ. The CDR3 is CASRAGLQETQYF. The CDR3 DNA follows: TGTGCCAGCAGGGCGGGTCTCCAAGAGACCCAGTACTTC. Full variable domain (remainder filled in from reference TRBV7-6 and TRBJ2-5): GAGVSQSPRYKVTKRGQDVALRCDPISGHVSLYWYRQALGQGPEFLTYFNYEAQQDKSGLPNDRFSAERPEGSISTLTIQRTEQRDSAMYRCASRAGLQETQYFGPGTRLLVL.

The sample holds one count of this clone. The V call is TRBV19, the J call TRBJ1-2; 9 bases are a match to TRBD1. Germline loops: CDR1 LNHDA, CDR2 SQIVND (reference sequence). The CDR3 covers 14 residues. V lost 1 base, J lost 3 bases, and 0 bases stayed unmatched. The CDR3 is CASSIGTGDYGYTF. Written as DNA, the CDR3 is TGTGCCAGTAGTATAGGGACAGGGGACTATGGCTACACCTTC.

The V call is TRBV7-6, the J call TRBJ2-3, with 10 positions matching TRBD2. The germline V gene encodes CDR1 SGHVS and CDR2 FNYEAQ. Germline trimming cut 3 bases from V and 4 bases from J; bases unmatched to any gene: 7. The CDR3 spans 16 residues. The CDR3 protein is CASSFLSGRTADTQYF. CDR3 nucleotide sequence: TGTGCCAGCAGCTTTCTTAGCGGGAGGACGGCAGATACGCAGTATTTT.

This chain connects TRBV7-8 to TRBJ2-6; D gene uncertain. Trimming removed 3 bases from V and 0 bases from J, with 6 bases in between. CDR1 is SGHVS, CDR2 FQNEAQ, per germline. The CDR3 contains 15 residues. CDR3 nucleotide sequence: TGTGCCAGCAGCTTTGCTATCTCTGGGGCCAACGTCCTGACTTTC. Its protein is CASSFAISGANVLTF.

The V and J genes are TRBV6-5 and TRBJ2-3, with 8 bases aligning to TRBD1. The V gene end was trimmed by 6 bases and the J gene end by 3 bases; junction bases not matched to a gene: 5. This CDR3 has 14 amino acids. In germline, CDR1 is MNHEY, CDR2 SVGAGI. The DNA for the CDR3 is TGTGCCAGCAGGCGACAGGGGTATACAGATACGCAGTATTTT. As protein: CASRRQGYTDTQYF.

V gene TRBV28 combines with J gene TRBJ2-3, with 9 bases fitting TRBD2. Per the germline V gene, CDR1 is MDHEN and CDR2 is SYDVKM. With 3 bases clipped from V and 5 bases from J, the junction kept 12 bases outside the gene matches. The CDR3 is 17 amino acids. CDR3 in DNA: TGTGCCAGCAGTTTCCCCCCTGGCGGGAGGGTGATAGATACGCAGTATTTT. Translation: CASSFPPGGRVIDTQYF. The whole variable domain, filled in from reference TRBV28 and TRBJ2-3, reads DVKVTQSSRYLVKRTGEKVFLECVQDMDHENMFWYRQDPGLGLRLIYFSYDVKMKEKGDIPEGYSVSREKKERFSLILESASTNQTSMYLCASSFPPGGRVIDTQYFGPGTRLTVL.

The chain uses TRBV2 and TRBJ2-1; 9 nucleotides match TRBD2. J gave up 6 bases and V 10 bases, and 10 bases lay outside the gene matches. Per germline, CDR1 SNHLY and CDR2 FYNNEI. This CDR3 is built from 14 residues. In DNA, the CDR3 is TGTGCCACCCCAGGGCTAGCGGGGTTCAATGAGCAGTTCTTC. Amino acid sequence: CATPGLAGFNEQFF.

The chain links TRBV28 to TRBJ2-7; D is possibly TRBD1 (5 bases). This CDR3 spans 11 amino acids. Germline V gives CDR1 MDHEN, CDR2 SYDVKM. V was cut by 8 bases and J by 1 base, with 6 bases left in between. CDR3 coding DNA: TGTGCCAGCCGACAGTCCTACGAGCAGTACTTC. Translating it yields CASRQSYEQYF. The variable domain in full, completed from reference TRBV28 and TRBJ2-7, reads DVKVTQSSRYLVKRTGEKVFLECVQDMDHENMFWYRQDPGLGLRLIYFSYDVKMKEKGDIPEGYSVSREKKERFSLILESASTNQTSMYLCASRQSYEQYFGPGTRLTVT.

This chain links TRBV6-6 with TRBJ2-3, with TRBD2 identical over 11 bases. Germline lookup yields CDR1 MNHNY and CDR2 SVGAGI (reference sequence). With 5 bases clipped from V and 2 bases from J, the junction kept 12 bases outside the gene matches. The CDR3 sequence is 18 residues long. CDR3 sequence reads: CASSPQPWTSGHTDTQYF. The CDR3 region has the DNA TGTGCCAGCAGTCCGCAGCCTTGGACTAGCGGGCACACAGATACGCAGTATTTT.

The table lists this clone with a few counts. This rearrangement joins TRBV2 to TRBJ1-5, with D possibly TRBD1 on 5 matching bases. V was shortened by 8 bases and J by 2 bases, with 16 bases between the two germline ends. This CDR3 comprises 15 residues. Per the germline V gene, CDR1 is SNHLY and CDR2 is FYNNEI. For the CDR3, the DNA is TGTGCCAGCCAAGAGACAGCCCTGGGCAATCAGCCCCAGCATTTT. Translating gives CASQETALGNQPQHF.

This chain connects TRBV9 to TRBJ1-6; D unresolved. V lost 4 bases and J lost 7, with 9 bases in between. The germline V gene encodes CDR1 SGDLS and CDR2 YYNGEE. The CDR3 is 13 amino acids. For the CDR3, the DNA is TGTGCCAGCAGCCCCCGGTGGAATTCACCCCTCCACTTT. It codes for CASSPRWNSPLHF.

This rearrangement joins TRBV2 to TRBJ2-1; 10 positions match TRBD2. Germline CDR1 is SNHLY and CDR2 is FYNNEI. The CDR3 consists of 16 residues. Trimming removed 4 bases from V and 9 bases from J; junction bases left unmatched: 12. CDR3 loop: CASSGPLAGAPGEQFF. The CDR3, as DNA: TGTGCCAGCAGTGGCCCTCTAGCGGGAGCCCCAGGTGAGCAGTTCTTC. Based on the CDR3 plus reference TRBV2 and TRBJ2-1, the full variable domain is EPEVTQTPSHQVTQMGQEVILRCVPISNHLYFYWYRQILGQKVEFLVSFYNNEISEKSEIFDDQFSVERPDGSNFTLKIRSTKLEDSAMYFCASSGPLAGAPGEQFFGPGTRLTVL.

The chain has TRBV7-9 and TRBJ2-3; a weak D match, TRBD2 (6 bases). CDR1 is SEHNR and CDR2 is FQNEAQ in the germline V gene (reference sequence). With 6 bases removed from V and 7 bases from J, the gap between germline ends came to 23 bases. The CDR3 length is 16 residues. CDR3 in DNA: TGTGCCAGCAGTTATAAGAGCGGGTATCGCCCCCATACGCAGTATTTT. Protein sequence: CASSYKSGYRPHTQYF.

The V call is TRBV6-4, the J call TRBJ2-3; 10 bases fit TRBD2. The CDR3 extends over 16 amino acids. CDR1 and CDR2 (germline): MRHNA, SNTAGT. The V gene end was trimmed by 0 bases and the J gene end by 1 base; junction bases not matched to a gene: 1. This CDR3 reads CASSDSGTSGTDTQYF. The CDR3, as DNA: TGTGCCAGCAGTGACTCCGGGACTAGCGGCACAGATACGCAGTATTTT.

The rearrangement joins TRBV6-5 to TRBJ1-6, with D unresolved. Trimming pared 4 bases from V and 5 bases from J, leaving 12 bases between. Germline V CDR1 and CDR2: MNHEY, SVGAGI. This CDR3 has 15 amino acids. This chain's CDR3 is CASSSPGSNNSPLHF. In DNA, the CDR3 is TGTGCCAGCAGTTCCCCCGGGTCGAATAATTCACCCCTCCACTTT.